The T cell receptor beta chain under discussion was sequenced for a study of shared clonotypes between healthy human individuals. Regarding the study as a whole: Clonotypes which were not shared had lower generation probabilities than clonotypes that all four donors shared. Sharing of clonotypes among donors was expected to vary with sequencing depth.

Naive CD8 cells lacked CD45RO, underwent positive selection for CCR7 and left out terminally differentiated effector memory CD45RA+ cells. In the authors' methods: ImmunoSEQ sequences covered only the junction and lacked quality scores; filtering therefore differed. Data came from immunoSEQ multiplex PCR; TCRdb stores just in-frame clones and leaves some out. The V and J calls and clone size were taken over from that table, and D and trimming were inferred from the DNA. The sample holds roughly 2,000,000 clones, about 94% seen once. With respect to this clone: What it recognizes is unknown.

Per germline, CDR1 SGHRS and CDR2 YFSETQ. This CDR3 has 17 residues. The J segment lost 4 bases and the V segment lost 4 bases, leaving 12 bases of the junction unmatched. The chain carries TRBV5-1 and TRBJ2-1; 9 nucleotides line up with TRBD2. The clonotype was recovered from a man aged 18 to 29 in good health. The sample taken for sequencing was naive CD8+ T cells sorted from blood. CDR3 coding DNA: TGCGCCAGCAGCCTCCGGGAAATAGCGGGAGCTTACAATGAGCAGTTCTTC. Translated: CASSLREIAGAYNEQFF.